This is a list of T cell receptor beta chains from one sample in a study of T cells in tumors after PD-1 blockade. Method: immunoSEQ multiplex PCR; TCRdb's copy keeps in-frame clones and lacks some. The sample includes 7,500 to 9,500 clones, approximately 70% of them seen just once. This specimen consisted of tumor tissue, obtained after anti-PD-1 treatment. The receptors derive from a human donor with basal cell carcinoma. CDR3s include the opening cysteine and the closing phenylalanine or tryptophan. A D gene is named only where the DNA matches it firmly. For some rows the clone size is stated as once, few or many, or as a class when expanded; others skip it.

DNA: TGTGCCAGCAGCCTCACCGTCGGGGGGGACAATGAGCAGTTCTTC
CDR3: CASSLTVGGDNEQFF
size: .
V: TRBV6-5
J: TRBJ2-1
D: TRBD2
length: 15

DNA: TGTGCCAGCAGCCAAGTTGCGGGGGGGCCTACAGATACGCAGTATTTT
CDR3: CASSQVAGGPTDTQYF
size: .
V: TRBV3-1/TRBV3-2
J: TRBJ2-3
D: TRBD2
length: 16

DNA: TGTGCCTGGAGTGAAGACACTTTAAACACTGAAGCTTTCTTT
CDR3: CAWSEDTLNTEAFF
size: .
V: TRBV30
J: TRBJ1-1
D: .
length: 14

DNA: TGTGCCAGCAGCCTGGGCGGTGAGAATCAGCCCCAGCATTTT
CDR3: CASSLGGENQPQHF
size: .
V: TRBV5-6
J: TRBJ1-5
D: .
length: 14

DNA: TGCGCCAGCAGTGAAGACCCGGAGGGGTTTACGCAGTATTTT
CDR3: CASSEDPEGFTQYF
size: once
V: TRBV10-1
J: TRBJ2-3
D: .
length: 14

DNA: TGTGCCAGCAGCTTAGCGCGTTCCGCGGGGAACACTGAAGCTTTCTTT
CDR3: CASSLARSAGNTEAFF
size: .
V: TRBV7-8
J: TRBJ1-1
D: .
length: 16

DNA: TGTGCCAGCAGCTTGAGAGAACAGAAGAACACTGAAGCTTTCTTT
CDR3: CASSLREQKNTEAFF
size: .
V: TRBV3-1/TRBV3-2
J: TRBJ1-1
D: .
length: 15

DNA: TGTGCCAGCAATTACGGGAGCCCTAGCACAGATACGCAGTATTTT
CDR3: CASNYGSPSTDTQYF
size: .
V: TRBV3-1/TRBV3-2
J: TRBJ2-3
D: .
length: 15

DNA: TGTGCCATCAGTGAGCGGGCAGGACGTAGTGAAGACACCTTC
CDR3: CAISERAGRSEDTF
size: few
V: TRBV10-3
J: TRBJ1-2
D: .
length: 14

DNA: TGCACCAGCAGCCAGACTCAGGGGGAGGCTAATGAAAAACTGTTTTTT
CDR3: CTSSQTQGEANEKLFF
size: few
V: TRBV1
J: TRBJ1-4
D: .
length: 16

DNA: TGTGCCAGCAAGGTGACCACTGAAGCTTTCTTT
CDR3: CASKVTTEAFF
size: .
V: TRBV2
J: TRBJ1-1
D: .
length: 11

DNA: TGTGCCAGCAGTGAATTGGGTGTGGGCCAGTACTTC
CDR3: CASSELGVGQYF
size: few
V: TRBV2
J: TRBJ2-5
D: .
length: 12

DNA: TGCGCCAGCAGCCAGGGCGCCGTGGGCGGTGCGGACAGTCGGGAAAAACTGTTTTTT
CDR3: CASSQGAVGGADSREKLFF
size: .
V: TRBV4-1
J: TRBJ1-4
D: .
length: 19

DNA: TGTGCCAGCCGGTTAGGCGGGGGGGCCGAGACCCAGTACTTC
CDR3: CASRLGGGAETQYF
size: once
V: TRBV6-5
J: TRBJ2-5
D: TRBD2
length: 14

DNA: TGTGCCAGCAGTTACACAGGGAACTCTGGGGCCAACGTCCTGACTTTC
CDR3: CASSYTGNSGANVLTF
size: .
V: TRBV6-5
J: TRBJ2-6
D: .
length: 16

DNA: TGTGCCAGCAGGCTCTATGCCGGCGGAAATGAAAAACTGTTTTTT
CDR3: CASRLYAGGNEKLFF
size: .
V: TRBV5-6
J: TRBJ1-4
D: .
length: 15

DNA: TGTGCCAGCAGCCTTCGCGGGGTGACCTACAATGAGCAGTTCTTC
CDR3: CASSLRGVTYNEQFF
size: once
V: TRBV3-1/TRBV3-2
J: TRBJ2-1
D: .
length: 15

DNA: TGTGCCATCGCCACTAGCGGGGGAACAGATACGCAGTATTTT
CDR3: CAIATSGGTDTQYF
size: .
V: TRBV10-3
J: TRBJ2-3
D: TRBD2
length: 14

DNA: TGTGCCAGCAGCGTAGTCAATGGCGGGGGTGAGCAGTTCTTC
CDR3: CASSVVNGGGEQFF
size: .
V: TRBV9
J: TRBJ2-1
D: TRBD2
length: 14

DNA: TGCGCCAGCAGCCCCCGGACTCTAGACAGGCCGAACACTGAAGCTTTCTTT
CDR3: CASSPRTLDRPNTEAFF
size: .
V: TRBV5-1
J: TRBJ1-1
D: .
length: 17

DNA: TGTGCCAGCTCACCTTTGGCCGGGGAGCTGTTTTTT
CDR3: CASSPLAGELFF
size: .
V: TRBV18
J: TRBJ2-2
D: .
length: 12

DNA: TGTGCCACCAGCAGAGAAGGCTACGAGCAGTACTTC
CDR3: CATSREGYEQYF
size: few
V: TRBV15
J: TRBJ2-7
D: .
length: 12